A single TCR beta chain is shown here with its context. This sample was taken from a study of blood T cell repertoires in COVID-19. Study-wide context: The United States, Italy and Spain were the sources of the acute and convalescent COVID-19 samples. PBMCs, B-cell-depleted T cells, or T cells provided the cDNA or gDNA that made up the material.

The Seattle site enrolled patients during active infection and followed them longitudinally. In the original processing: Nucleated cell counts were estimated from reference gene primer amplification. The method was immunoSEQ multiplex PCR; TCRdb's version includes in-frame clones alone and lacks a portion of them. The V and J calls and clone size were taken over from that table, and D and trimming were inferred from the DNA. The data hold hundreds of thousands of clones, with more than 70% observed a single time. V was clipped by 6 bases and J by 3 bases, with 17 bases between them. CDR3 length equals 15 residues. The germline gives CDR1 MDHEN, CDR2 SYDVKM.

The chain links TRBV28 to TRBJ1-1; D unresolved. The receptor comes from a woman in her 70s with COVID-19, enrolled during active disease. Sequenced input: peripheral blood. In DNA form, the CDR3 reads TGTGCCAGCAGAACAATGAGGGCAGGAGACACTGAAGCTTTCTTT. Its protein product is CASRTMRAGDTEAFF.